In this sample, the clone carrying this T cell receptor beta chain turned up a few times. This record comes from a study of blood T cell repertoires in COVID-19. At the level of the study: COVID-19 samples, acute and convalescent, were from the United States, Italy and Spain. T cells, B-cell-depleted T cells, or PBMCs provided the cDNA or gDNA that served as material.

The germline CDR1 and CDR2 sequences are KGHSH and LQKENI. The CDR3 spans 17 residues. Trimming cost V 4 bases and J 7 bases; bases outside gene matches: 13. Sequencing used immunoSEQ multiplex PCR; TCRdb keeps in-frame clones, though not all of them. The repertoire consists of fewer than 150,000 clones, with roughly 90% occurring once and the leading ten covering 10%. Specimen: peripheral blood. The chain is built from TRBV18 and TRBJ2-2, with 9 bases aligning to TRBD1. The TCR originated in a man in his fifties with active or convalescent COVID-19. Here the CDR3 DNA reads TGTGCCAGCTCACGACGCCCGGGACAGGGATTTGGCGGGGAGCTGTTTTTT. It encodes CASSRRPGQGFGGELFF.